The rows below give T cell receptor beta chains drawn from one sample of a study of cytomegalovirus exposure and HLA in healthy donors. Sequencing was performed with immunoSEQ multiplex PCR; in TCRdb, only in-frame clones are kept and a portion is missing. The top ten hold under 2% of the sample, which has fewer than 130,000 clones, roughly 90% seen once. Sequenced sample: PBMCs. These receptors originate from a woman aged 18-30 years in good health and CMV-seronegative. CDR3s include the opening cysteine and the closing phenylalanine or tryptophan. D genes are given only for firm matches. Part of the rows lack a size; the others show once, few, many or a class for expanded clones.

DNA: TGCGCCAGCAGTGAGTCTGAGGAAGGCGGGGAGCTGTTTTTT; CDR3: CASSESEEGGELFF; D: NA; V: TRBV10-1; J: TRBJ2-2; size: NA; length: 14
DNA: TGTGCCAGCACCCAGTGGGGGGGTAGCAATCAGCCCCAGCATTTT; CDR3: CASTQWGGSNQPQHF; D: NA; V: TRBV7-2; J: TRBJ1-5; size: NA; length: 15
DNA: TGTGCCAGCAGCTTGGCCGGGCAGGGCACTTTGCAGTACTTC; CDR3: CASSLAGQGTLQYF; D: NA; V: TRBV5-4; J: TRBJ2-7; size: NA; length: 14
DNA: TGTGCCAGCACCTTAGACCCAGGTGCCTATGGCTACACCTTC; CDR3: CASTLDPGAYGYTF; D: NA; V: TRBV7-2; J: TRBJ1-2; size: NA; length: 14
DNA: TGTGCCAGCAGTTTAAAGGCCCCACAGGGTGAAAAACTGTTTTTT; CDR3: CASSLKAPQGEKLFF; D: NA; V: TRBV28; J: TRBJ1-4; size: NA; length: 15
DNA: TGTGCTAGCACAGAGGCGGGTACGAACACCGGGGAGCTGTTTTTT; CDR3: CASTEAGTNTGELFF; D: NA; V: TRBV7-7; J: TRBJ2-2; size: NA; length: 15
DNA: TGTGCCAGCAGTTCCGGGACTAGCGGGAGGGTTACGCAGTATTTT; CDR3: CASSSGTSGRVTQYF; D: TRBD2; V: TRBV27; J: TRBJ2-3; size: NA; length: 15
DNA: TGTGCCAGCAGCGTAGAGGGAACAGGGGGTTTTACAGATACGCAGTATTTT; CDR3: CASSVEGTGGFTDTQYF; D: TRBD1; V: TRBV9; J: TRBJ2-3; size: NA; length: 17
DNA: TGTGCCAGCAGCCTGACAGGGGTCACTGAAGCTTTCTTT; CDR3: CASSLTGVTEAFF; D: TRBD1; V: TRBV14; J: TRBJ1-1; size: few; length: 13
DNA: TGTGCTAGCAGCTTAGCGGGGGGACTAGCGGGAGTGGGCGACTCCTACGAGCAGTACTTC; CDR3: CASSLAGGLAGVGDSYEQYF; D: TRBD2; V: TRBV7-7; J: TRBJ2-7; size: NA; length: 20
DNA: TGTGCCAGCAGTTTGGGCCTTGACTACGAGCAGTACTTC; CDR3: CASSLGLDYEQYF; D: NA; V: TRBV28; J: TRBJ2-7; size: NA; length: 13
DNA: TGTGCCAGCAGTTTGGGGGGGGACCAGCCCCAGCATTTT; CDR3: CASSLGGDQPQHF; D: NA; V: TRBV27; J: TRBJ1-5; size: NA; length: 13
DNA: TGTGCCAGCACGGGACAAATTTACAATGAGCAGTTCTTC; CDR3: CASTGQIYNEQFF; D: NA; V: TRBV6-6; J: TRBJ2-1; size: NA; length: 13
DNA: TGCGCCAGCAGCTACCCCGACAGGACTGAAGCTTTCTTT; CDR3: CASSYPDRTEAFF; D: NA; V: TRBV5-1; J: TRBJ1-1; size: NA; length: 13
DNA: TGTGCCAGCTCAGTAGGACAGCCTAGCTCCTATAATTCACCCCTCCACTTT; CDR3: CASSVGQPSSYNSPLHF; D: NA; V: TRBV18; J: TRBJ1-6; size: NA; length: 17
DNA: TGTGCCAGCAGTGAAACGGGAGGGATTGTAGGGCAGTACTTC; CDR3: CASSETGGIVGQYF; D: TRBD2; V: TRBV2; J: TRBJ2-7; size: NA; length: 14
DNA: TGCGCCAGCAGCCGCCAAAACCCTCCCTTTGGGGAGGACACGCAGTATTTT; CDR3: CASSRQNPPFGEDTQYF; D: NA; V: TRBV4-3; J: TRBJ2-3; size: NA; length: 17
DNA: TGTGCCAGCAGTCCCGGGACTAGACACAATGAGCAGTTCTTC; CDR3: CASSPGTRHNEQFF; D: TRBD2; V: TRBV28; J: TRBJ2-1; size: NA; length: 14
DNA: TGTGCCAGCAGCAAAGCCCGAGGAAACAGGGGCGGCGAGCAGTACTTC; CDR3: CASSKARGNRGGEQYF; D: NA; V: TRBV21-1; J: TRBJ2-7; size: NA; length: 16
DNA: TGTGCCAGCTCACCGGCAGGGAGGAATGAAAAACTGTTTTTT; CDR3: CASSPAGRNEKLFF; D: NA; V: TRBV18; J: TRBJ1-4; size: NA; length: 14
DNA: TGTGCCAGCAGCGTAGGAGGGGGCCAGGGGTCCGGGGAGCTGTTTTTT; CDR3: CASSVGGGQGSGELFF; D: TRBD1; V: TRBV9; J: TRBJ2-2; size: NA; length: 16
DNA: TGTGCCAGCAGCTTAATGTCCCAGGGGAGTAATGAGCAGTTCTTC; CDR3: CASSLMSQGSNEQFF; D: NA; V: TRBV7-9; J: TRBJ2-1; size: NA; length: 15
DNA: TGTGCCAGCAGCTTAGATCTCGGGAATGAGCAGTTCTTC; CDR3: CASSLDLGNEQFF; D: NA; V: TRBV5-6; J: TRBJ2-1; size: NA; length: 13
DNA: TGCGCCAGCGCAAGACTAGCGGGAGAAGGCGGGACCTACAATGAGCAGTTCTTC; CDR3: CASARLAGEGGTYNEQFF; D: TRBD2; V: TRBV5-1; J: TRBJ2-1; size: NA; length: 18
DNA: TGTGCCAGCAGCATATTTTCGTGGGGGGGACAGGGGAGTAGGCAGTACTTC; CDR3: CASSIFSWGGQGSRQYF; D: TRBD1; V: TRBV7-8; J: TRBJ2-7; size: NA; length: 17
DNA: TGCGCCAGCAGCCAAGAAATCCAGCGGCAAGAGACCCAGTACTTC; CDR3: CASSQEIQRQETQYF; D: NA; V: TRBV4-3; J: TRBJ2-5; size: NA; length: 15
DNA: TGCGCCAGCAGCCAAGATAATATAAAAGCTTTCTTT; CDR3: CASSQDNIKAFF; D: NA; V: TRBV4-1; J: TRBJ1-1; size: NA; length: 12
DNA: TGCGCCAGCAGCTTGCGGGGGGCCTACGAGCAGTACTTC; CDR3: CASSLRGAYEQYF; D: TRBD2; V: TRBV5-1; J: TRBJ2-7; size: NA; length: 13
DNA: TGTGCCAGCAGCGCCTACAGGACAGGGGGGAGGGAGCAGTTCTTC; CDR3: CASSAYRTGGREQFF; D: TRBD1; V: TRBV7-2; J: TRBJ2-1; size: NA; length: 15